These 15 T cell receptor beta chains were sequenced from one sample in a study of shared clonotypes between healthy human individuals. Some clones are missing from TCRdb's copy, which holds only in-frame ones; the method was immunoSEQ multiplex PCR. The repertoire holds 2,100,000 or so clones, with roughly 95% as singletons. Sequenced: naive CD4+ T cells sorted from blood. Subset here: CD45RA+ positively selected. The receptors were gathered from a man between 18 and 35 years old in good health.

The chain uses TRBV19 and TRBJ1-1; weak D call: TRBD1 (5 bases). This CDR3 is built from 13 residues. Trimming took 4 bases from V and 3 from J, leaving 9 bases between them. Germline-derived CDR1 and CDR2 are LNHDA and SQIVND (reference sequence). The CDR3 region has the DNA TGTGCCAGTAGTACGACAGAACACACTGAAGCTTTCTTT. This codes for CASSTTEHTEAFF.

The rearrangement links TRBV5-1 to TRBJ1-2; no firm D call. CDR3 size: 13 residues. V shed 4 bases and J shed 7 bases, with 14 bases lying between them. CDR1 and CDR2 from the germline V gene are SGHRS and YFSETQ. The CDR3 sequence: CASSETADGGYTF. As DNA, the CDR3 is TGCGCCAGCAGCGAAACAGCCGACGGTGGCTACACCTTC.

The chain couples TRBV10-3 to TRBJ2-3, with D perhaps being TRBD1 or TRBD2 (8 bases each). Trimming cost V 3 bases and J 0 bases, with 19 bases left between them. Germline CDR1 reads ENHRY; CDR2 reads SYGVKD. This CDR3 spans 18 amino acids. The CDR3 DNA sequence: TGTGCCATCAGTGAACCGGGAGGGACAGGACTTAGCACAGATACGCAGTATTTT. Encoded protein: CAISEPGGTGLSTDTQYF.

This clone was counted a single time. The genes are TRBV7-2 and TRBJ1-2, with D unclear. V dropped 1 base and J dropped 7 bases, with 10 bases sitting between them. Looked up from germline, CDR1 is SGHTA and CDR2 is FQGNSA. The length of the CDR3 is 13 residues. The CDR3: CASSLVGGSGYTF. The CDR3 nucleotides are TGTGCCAGCAGCTTAGTCGGAGGGTCTGGCTACACCTTC.

The rearrangement links TRBV10-1 to TRBJ1-4; a possible D gene is TRBD1 (5 bases). The CDR3 runs to 13 residues. The germline V and J ends were trimmed by 5 bases and 4 bases, with 8 bases remaining between them. The germline CDR1 and CDR2 sequences are WNHNN and SYGVQD (reference sequence). In DNA, the CDR3 is TGCGCCAGCAGTCGGCAGGGTAATGAAAAACTGTTTTTT. Translation: CASSRQGNEKLFF.

V is TRBV30 and J is TRBJ1-1; D ambiguous. The CDR3 length is 17 residues. The V end was cut by 1 base, the J end by 4 bases, with 22 bases between. In germline, CDR1 is GTSNPN, CDR2 SVGIG (reference sequence). CDR3: CAWSAPATLLGGTEAFF. CDR3 sequence (DNA): TGTGCCTGGAGTGCCCCGGCGACCTTGCTAGGTGGCACTGAAGCTTTCTTT.

This chain links TRBV18 with TRBJ2-3; D might be TRBD1 or TRBD2, each matching 7 bases. V was shortened by 4 bases and J by 2 bases, with 13 bases between the two germline ends. Germline CDR1 reads KGHSH; CDR2 reads LQKENI. The CDR3 extends over 15 amino acids. The CDR3 DNA reads TGTGCCAGCTCACTCAGGGAGGGGGCCACAGATACGCAGTATTTT. Translation: CASSLREGATDTQYF. Full variable domain (remainder filled in from reference TRBV18 and TRBJ2-3): NAGVMQNPRHLVRRRGQEARLRCSPMKGHSHVYWYRQLPEEGLKFMVYLQKENIIDESGMPKERFSAEFPKEGPSILRIQQVVRGDSAAYFCASSLREGATDTQYFGPGTRLTVL.

The chain couples TRBV28 to TRBJ1-1, with a weak D call TRBD1 (5 bases). The CDR3 consists of 14 residues. The germline V gene has CDR1 MDHEN and CDR2 SYDVKM. Trimming removed 8 bases at V and 1 base at J, with 14 bases between. CDR3 in DNA: TGTGCCAGCGTTACCGGGGGATCGAACACTGAAGCTTTCTTT. Its translation is CASVTGGSNTEAFF. Variable domain in full (rest from reference TRBV28 and TRBJ1-1): DVKVTQSSRYLVKRTGEKVFLECVQDMDHENMFWYRQDPGLGLRLIYFSYDVKMKEKGDIPEGYSVSREKKERFSLILESASTNQTSMYLCASVTGGSNTEAFFGQGTRLTVV.

This clone was seen a handful of times. The chain uses TRBV27 and TRBJ1-6; D remains ambiguous. The V gene's germline CDR1 is MNHEY and CDR2 SMNVEV (reference sequence). CDR3 size: 13 residues. Trimming removed 2 bases from V and 6 bases from J, with 5 bases in between. CDR3 residues: CASSLRTNSPLHF. The CDR3, as DNA: TGTGCCAGCAGTTTACGGACTAATTCACCCCTCCACTTT.

The chain combines TRBV11-2 with TRBJ1-1; D is uncertain. There are 17 residues in the CDR3. The germline CDR1 and CDR2 sequences are SGHAT and FQNNGV. Trimming stripped 7 bases from V and 0 bases from J, with 21 bases between. The CDR3 is CASNSPRENNLNTEAFF. In DNA form, the CDR3 reads TGTGCCAGCAACTCCCCTCGGGAGAACAATCTGAACACTGAAGCTTTCTTT.

CDR3 protein: CASSIVTSGVNEQFF. The CDR3 DNA is TGTGCCAGTAGTATAGTGACTAGCGGGGTAAATGAGCAGTTCTTC. The chain recombines TRBV19 with TRBJ2-1, with 11 positions matching TRBD2. Germline trimming cut 1 base from V and 7 bases from J; bases unmatched to any gene: 3. Germline V gene data show CDR1 as LNHDA and CDR2 as SQIVND (reference sequence). The CDR3 totals 15 residues.

The chain employs TRBV10-3 and TRBJ1-1; the match to TRBD1 covers 12 bases. Germline V gives CDR1 ENHRY, CDR2 SYGVKD. The V segment lost 10 bases and the J segment 4 bases; nucleotides outside the gene matches: 13. This CDR3 is 16 amino acids long. DNA for the CDR3: TGTGCCACTTCATCCGGGACAGGGGGCTTTGGCACTGAAGCTTTCTTT. Translation gives CATSSGTGGFGTEAFF.

V usage is TRBV6-1 and J usage is TRBJ2-1, with a weak D call TRBD2 (6 bases). Germline assignment: CDR1 MNHNS and CDR2 SASEGT. Trimming left V 4 bases short and J 7 bases short, with 11 bases between. The CDR3 sequence is 13 residues long. For the CDR3, the DNA is TGTGCCAGCAGTGGGAGGGGCTCGAATGAGCAGTTCTTC. It encodes CASSGRGSNEQFF.

In this sample, this clone turned up once. This specimen includes other DNA sequences encoding the same CDR3. This chain uses TRBV7-2 with TRBJ2-3; no reliable D call. Trimming cost V 0 bases and J 1 base, with 8 bases left between them. The CDR3 has 15 residues. Germline V gene data show CDR1 as SGHTA and CDR2 as FQGNSA. DNA of the CDR3: TGTGCCAGCAGCTTAGCGGGATTCGGCACAGATACGCAGTATTTT. This sequence encodes CASSLAGFGTDTQYF.

The table lists this clone with a count of one. The V gene is TRBV4-1, the J gene TRBJ2-3, with a tentative D call TRBD2 (6 bases). The CDR3 spans 13 residues. The germline V gene encodes CDR1 MGHRA and CDR2 YSYEKL. Trimming removed 3 bases at V and 2 bases at J, with 6 bases between. This CDR3 reads CASSQRDTDTQYF. In nucleotides, the CDR3 is TGCGCCAGCAGCCAGCGGGACACAGATACGCAGTATTTT.